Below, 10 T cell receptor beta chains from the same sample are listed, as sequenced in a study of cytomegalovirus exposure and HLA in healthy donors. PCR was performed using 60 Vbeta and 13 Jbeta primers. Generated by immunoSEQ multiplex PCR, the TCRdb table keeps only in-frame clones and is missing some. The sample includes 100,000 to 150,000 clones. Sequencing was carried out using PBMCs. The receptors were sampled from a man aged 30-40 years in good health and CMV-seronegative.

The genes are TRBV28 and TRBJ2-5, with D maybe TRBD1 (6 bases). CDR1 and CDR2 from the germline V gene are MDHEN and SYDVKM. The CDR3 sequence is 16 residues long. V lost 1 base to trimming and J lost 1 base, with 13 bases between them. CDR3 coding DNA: TGTGCCAGCAGTTTATCCGGGACACATCTCCAAGAGACCCAGTACTTC. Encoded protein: CASSLSGTHLQETQYF. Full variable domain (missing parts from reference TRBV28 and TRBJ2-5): DVKVTQSSRYLVKRTGEKVFLECVQDMDHENMFWYRQDPGLGLRLIYFSYDVKMKEKGDIPEGYSVSREKKERFSLILESASTNQTSMYLCASSLSGTHLQETQYFGPGTRLLVL.

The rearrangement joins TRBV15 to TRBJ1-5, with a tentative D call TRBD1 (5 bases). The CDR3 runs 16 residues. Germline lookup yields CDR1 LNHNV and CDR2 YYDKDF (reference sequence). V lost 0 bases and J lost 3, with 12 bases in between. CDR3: CATSRDLDRDNQPQHF. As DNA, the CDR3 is TGTGCCACCAGCAGAGATCTAGACAGAGACAATCAGCCCCAGCATTTT.

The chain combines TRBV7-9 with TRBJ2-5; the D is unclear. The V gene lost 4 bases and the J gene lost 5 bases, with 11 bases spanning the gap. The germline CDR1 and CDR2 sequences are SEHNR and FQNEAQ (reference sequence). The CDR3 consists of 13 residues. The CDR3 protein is CASSSEWLETQYF. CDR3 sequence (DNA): TGTGCCAGCAGCTCGGAGTGGCTGGAGACCCAGTACTTC. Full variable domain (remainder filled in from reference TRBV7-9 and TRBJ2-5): DTGVSQNPRHKITKRGQNVTFRCDPISEHNRLYWYRQTLGQGPEFLTYFQNEAQLEKSRLLSDRFSAERPKGSFSTLEIQRTEQGDSAMYLCASSSEWLETQYFGPGTRLLVL.

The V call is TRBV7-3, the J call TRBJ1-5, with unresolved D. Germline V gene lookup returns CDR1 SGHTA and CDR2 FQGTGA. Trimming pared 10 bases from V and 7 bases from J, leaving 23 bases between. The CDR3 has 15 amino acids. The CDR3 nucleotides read TGTGCCATCCCGCCCGTGGGGAGGGCGGACCAGCCCCAGCATTTT. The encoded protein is CAIPPVGRADQPQHF.

CDR3 in DNA: TGTGCCAGTAGTAGATCAAGGGGGCAGAAAAACATTCAGTACTTC. Its protein is CASSRSRGQKNIQYF. V is TRBV19 and J is TRBJ2-4, with 7 bases lining up with TRBD1. Germline V gene lookup returns CDR1 LNHDA and CDR2 SQIVND (reference sequence). Losses at the gene ends were 4 bases for V and 4 bases for J; bases not matched to a gene: 7. The length of the CDR3 is 15 residues.

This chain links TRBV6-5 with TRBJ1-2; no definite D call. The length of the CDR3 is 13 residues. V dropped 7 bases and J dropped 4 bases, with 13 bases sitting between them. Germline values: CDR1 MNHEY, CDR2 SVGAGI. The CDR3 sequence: CASTPDTSYGYTF. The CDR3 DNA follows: TGTGCCAGCACCCCCGACACCTCCTATGGCTACACCTTC.

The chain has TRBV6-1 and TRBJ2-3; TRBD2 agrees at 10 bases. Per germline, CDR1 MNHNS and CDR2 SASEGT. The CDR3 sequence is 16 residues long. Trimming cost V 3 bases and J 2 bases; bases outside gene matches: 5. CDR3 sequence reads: CASSDSGRELTDTQYF. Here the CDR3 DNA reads TGTGCCAGCAGTGACAGCGGGAGGGAACTCACAGATACGCAGTATTTT.

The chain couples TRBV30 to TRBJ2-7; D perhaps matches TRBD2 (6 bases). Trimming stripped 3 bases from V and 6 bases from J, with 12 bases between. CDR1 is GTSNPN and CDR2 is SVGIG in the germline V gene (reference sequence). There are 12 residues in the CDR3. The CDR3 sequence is CAWRGSGGEQYF. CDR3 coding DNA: TGTGCCTGGAGAGGTAGCGGAGGCGAGCAGTACTTC.

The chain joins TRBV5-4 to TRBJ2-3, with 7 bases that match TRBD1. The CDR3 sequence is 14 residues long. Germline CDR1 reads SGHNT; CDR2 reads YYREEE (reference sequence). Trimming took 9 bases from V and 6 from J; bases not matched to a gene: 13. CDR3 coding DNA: TGTGCCACCGGGGATTTGAGACAGGGCGATACGCAGTATTTT. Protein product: CATGDLRQGDTQYF.

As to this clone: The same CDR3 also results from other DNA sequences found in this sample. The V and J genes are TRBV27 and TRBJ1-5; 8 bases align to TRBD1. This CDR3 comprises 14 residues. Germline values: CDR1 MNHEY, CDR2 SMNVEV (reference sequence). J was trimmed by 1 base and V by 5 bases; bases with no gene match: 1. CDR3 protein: CASSRQGSNQPQHF. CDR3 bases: TGTGCCAGCAGTAGACAGGGGAGCAATCAGCCCCAGCATTTT.